Below, 22 T cell receptor beta chains from the same sample are listed, as sequenced in a study of T cells expressing NK-cell markers. TCRdb derives one entry per CDR3 protein from the 5' RACE reads, leaving out DNA. The table gives 300,000 to 450,000 distinct CDR3 sequences; the top ten clones make up under 6.5% of it. The sample comprised blood T cells: a sorted CD56 or NKG2C T cell subset, CD4+ or CD8+ T cells, or bulk PBMC T cells (not recorded which). These receptors were collected from a man aged 18-75 years in good health.

This chain connects TRBV3-1 to TRBJ1-1; TCRdb picks TRBD1, but there is no DNA to check that call. From germline, CDR1 is LGHDT and CDR2 YNNKEL (reference sequence). The CDR3 runs to 15 residues. This CDR3 is CASSHLTGMNTEAFF.

The J gene is TRBJ2-1, the V gene TRBV19; TCRdb names TRBD2, which stays unverified in the absence of DNA. The CDR3 consists of 15 residues. The germline gives CDR1 LNHDA, CDR2 SQIVND (reference sequence). CDR3 in amino acids: CASSIRGGFYNEQFF.

The chain has TRBV28 and TRBJ2-1; TCRdb names TRBD2, which stays unverified in the absence of DNA. CDR3 length: 15 residues. Germline-derived CDR1 and CDR2 are MDHEN and SYDVKM. CDR3 sequence: CASGPRRGGYNEQFF.

This chain uses TRBV7-9 with TRBJ1-5; TCRdb indicates TRBD1, and absent DNA this call remains unverified. The V gene's germline CDR1 is SEHNR and CDR2 FQNEAQ (reference sequence). The length of the CDR3 is 14 residues. The CDR3 reads CASSWGGTDQPQHF.

The chain joins TRBV28 to TRBJ2-2; TCRdb proposes TRBD1, but this gene call is untestable without DNA. In germline, CDR1 is MDHEN, CDR2 SYDVKM. The CDR3 has 16 amino acids. The CDR3 protein is CASSLLTGGFVGELFF.

This chain joins TRBV2 and TRBJ2-3; TCRdb designates TRBD2, a call that cannot be tested without DNA. This CDR3 comprises 12 residues. Germline V gives CDR1 SNHLY, CDR2 FYNNEI. CDR3 in amino acids: CASRPDYFTQYF.

V usage is TRBV7-3 and J usage is TRBJ1-5; TCRdb proposes TRBD1, but this gene call is untestable without DNA. Germline assignment: CDR1 SGHTA and CDR2 FQGTGA. This CDR3 has 17 residues. CDR3 in amino acids: CASSSLVTGLSNQPQHF.

The chain is built from TRBV7-2 and TRBJ1-1. The CDR3 is 12 amino acids. Germline CDR1 reads SGHTA; CDR2 reads FQGNSA. CDR3 loop: CASSPVGLFAFF.

The chain employs TRBV4-2 and TRBJ2-3; TCRdb's D call, TRBD2, is unchecked because there is no DNA. There are 17 residues in the CDR3. Germline CDR1 LGHNA, CDR2 YNFKEQ. CDR3 sequence: CASSQRLSRGYADTQYF.

The genes are TRBV7-2 and TRBJ2-7; TCRdb picks TRBD1, but there is no DNA to check that call. CDR1 SGHTA and CDR2 FQGNSA come from the germline V gene. The length of the CDR3 is 14 residues. CDR3: CASSLQGLNYEQYF.

This rearrangement joins TRBV5-4 to TRBJ1-4; as DNA is missing, the TRBD1 call by TCRdb cannot be tested. The CDR3 spans 14 residues. The germline V gene encodes CDR1 SGHNT and CDR2 YYREEE (reference sequence). CDR3 protein: CASRRGQEAEKLFF.

The rearrangement links TRBV12-3 or TRBV12-4 to TRBJ2-1; TCRdb outputs TRBD1, but without DNA this stays unchecked. The CDR3 runs 14 residues. The CDR3 here is CASSFSPTYNEQFF.

J is TRBJ2-3 and V is TRBV4-2; absent DNA, TCRdb's TRBD2 call cannot be checked. Per the germline V gene, CDR1 is LGHNA and CDR2 is YNFKEQ. The CDR3 sequence is 17 residues long. The CDR3 sequence: CASSHSSGGASTDTQYF.

The chain links TRBV12-3 or TRBV12-4 to TRBJ2-1; TCRdb lists TRBD1, though no DNA is available to test this call. This CDR3 comprises 13 residues. The CDR3 loop is CASSFVRGNEQFF.

The chain combines TRBV5-1 with TRBJ2-3; TCRdb designates TRBD1, a call that cannot be tested without DNA. CDR1 is SGHRS and CDR2 is YFSETQ in the germline V gene. The CDR3 spans 15 residues. CDR3 loop: CASSWTGGGTDTQYF.

The chain recombines TRBV18 with TRBJ2-7; TCRdb picks TRBD2, but there is no DNA to check that call. Germline CDR1 and CDR2: KGHSH and LQKENI. The CDR3 has 15 residues. The CDR3 loop reads CASSPMALAGDEQYF.

CDR3 sequence reads: CSVEGRRQETQYF. The chain couples TRBV29-1 to TRBJ2-5; the TRBD2 assignment by TCRdb is unverifiable without DNA. This CDR3 has 13 amino acids. The germline gives CDR1 SQVTM, CDR2 ANQGSEA.

V is TRBV7-8 and J is TRBJ2-7. Germline CDR1 and CDR2: SGHVS and FQNEAQ. The length of the CDR3 is 15 residues. CDR3 loop: CASSYRTQSSYEQYF.

The genes are TRBV27 and TRBJ2-1; as DNA is missing, the TRBD2 call by TCRdb cannot be tested. The CDR3 runs to 15 residues. CDR1 is MNHEY and CDR2 is SMNVEV in the germline V gene (reference sequence). CDR3: CASRAPGLAKDEQFF.

The CDR3 here is CASSLDLPGKETQYF. The genes are TRBV11-2 and TRBJ2-5; TCRdb picks TRBD1, but there is no DNA to check that call. The CDR3 contains 15 residues. Germline CDR1 is SGHAT and CDR2 is FQNNGV.

The chain couples TRBV28 to TRBJ2-7; TCRdb's D call, TRBD1, is unchecked because there is no DNA. The CDR3 extends over 13 amino acids. Germline CDR1 reads MDHEN; CDR2 reads SYDVKM. The CDR3 spells CASTQTDSYEQYF.

The V call is TRBV20-1, the J call TRBJ1-5. The CDR3 totals 12 residues. Germline assignment: CDR1 DFQATT and CDR2 SNEGSKA (reference sequence). CDR3 sequence: CSASLLNQPQHF.